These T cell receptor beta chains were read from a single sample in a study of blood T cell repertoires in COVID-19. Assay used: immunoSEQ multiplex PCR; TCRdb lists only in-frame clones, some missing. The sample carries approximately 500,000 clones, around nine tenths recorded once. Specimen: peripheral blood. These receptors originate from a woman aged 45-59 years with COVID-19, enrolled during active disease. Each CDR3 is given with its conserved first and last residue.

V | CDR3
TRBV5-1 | CASSLRGLNEKLFF
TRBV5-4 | CASSYDRGYEQYF
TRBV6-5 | CASRISGGEYNEQFF
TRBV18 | CASSPDRAEGYTF
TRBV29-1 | CSVATGSGYQPQHF
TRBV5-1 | CASSLGQLSYEQYF
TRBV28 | CASRSGGAPSSYEQYF
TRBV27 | CASSSPLPGAGETFF
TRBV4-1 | CASSQDRGGYGYGYTF
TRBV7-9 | CASSLLAGPLGSTDTQYF
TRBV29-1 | CSVGTGGSTNEKLFF
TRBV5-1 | CASSAVVQGLNQPQHF
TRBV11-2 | CASSLGQNTIYF
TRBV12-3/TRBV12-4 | CASTLGAGRYTF
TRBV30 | CAFGPGQGSYEQYF
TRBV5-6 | CASSFRTRGFGLNEAFF